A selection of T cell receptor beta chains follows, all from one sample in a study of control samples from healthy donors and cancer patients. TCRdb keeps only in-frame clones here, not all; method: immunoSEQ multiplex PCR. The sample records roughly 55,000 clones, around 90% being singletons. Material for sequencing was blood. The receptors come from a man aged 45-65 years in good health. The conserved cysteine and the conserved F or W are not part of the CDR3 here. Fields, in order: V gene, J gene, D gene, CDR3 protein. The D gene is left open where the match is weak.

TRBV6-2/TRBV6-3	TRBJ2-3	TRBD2	ASSPRGTSGTDTQY
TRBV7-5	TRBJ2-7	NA	VSNDRGNYEQY
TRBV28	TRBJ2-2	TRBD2	ASSPSGRASNTGELF
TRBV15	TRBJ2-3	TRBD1	ATLTGETDTQY
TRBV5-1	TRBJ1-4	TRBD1	ASSFSGTGANEKLF
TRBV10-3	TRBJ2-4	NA	AAAGANENIQY
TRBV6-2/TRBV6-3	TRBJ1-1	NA	ASSYSRVSTEAF
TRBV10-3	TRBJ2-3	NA	AIRATDTQY
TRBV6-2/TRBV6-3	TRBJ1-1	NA	ASSYGTEAF
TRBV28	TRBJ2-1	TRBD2	ASSPRLAGVFLDEQF
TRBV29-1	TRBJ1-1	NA	SVHGLLMNTEAF
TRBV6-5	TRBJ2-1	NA	ASRRGTDNEQF
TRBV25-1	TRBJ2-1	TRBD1	ASSDWNRQGRNEQF
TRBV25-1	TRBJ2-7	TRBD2	ASSEAPLAGLAYEQY
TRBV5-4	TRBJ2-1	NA	ASSPGPTSDSYNEQF
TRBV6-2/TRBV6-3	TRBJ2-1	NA	ASSSYLAQSSYNEQF
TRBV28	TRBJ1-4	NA	ASRPIGQFSATNEKLF
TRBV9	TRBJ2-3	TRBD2	ASSDGLAGGVTDTQY
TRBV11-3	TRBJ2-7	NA	ASSLPGDYEQY
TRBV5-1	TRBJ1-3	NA	ASTSSGALGNTIY
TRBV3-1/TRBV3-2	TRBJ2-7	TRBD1	ASSGTGGLGEQY
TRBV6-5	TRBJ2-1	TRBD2	ASSFLAGGMNEQF
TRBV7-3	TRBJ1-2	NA	ASSFGDASGYT
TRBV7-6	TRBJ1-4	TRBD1	ASSARYRDRSNEKLF
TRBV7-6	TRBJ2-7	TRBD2	ASSRDYSYEQY
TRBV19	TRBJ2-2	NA	ASKLNSGANTGELF
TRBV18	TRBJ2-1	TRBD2	ASSPGLVPGDNEQF
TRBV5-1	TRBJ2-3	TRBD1	ASSSGQGTSTDTQY